The clone carrying this T cell receptor (beta chain) was observed a few times. Its antigen is not known. At the Johns Hopkins FTIC core, DNA taken from cultured CD4+ T cells was sequenced by way of the Oncomine TCR Beta short-read assay. TCRdb redid the calling of the PCR reads with MiXCR, one entry per CDR3 protein. The sample records over 14,000 distinct CDR3 sequences, over 50% being singletons. In germline, CDR1 is LNHNV, CDR2 YYDKDF (reference sequence). The CDR3 is 12 residues long. The V end was cut by 0 bases, the J end by 10 bases, with 4 bases between. This sample's treatment: approximately nine-day PBMC culture with coronavirus spike peptide pools or control peptides (ViraFEST assay). The data stem from a study of vaccination and CD4 T cells after COVID-19.

The TCR comes from a human donor who had recovered from COVID-19. V gene TRBV15 combines with J gene TRBJ1-6; no clear D. Input material: CD4+ T cells from blood, cultured in vitro. DNA for the CDR3: TGTGCCACCAGCAGAGATTGGTCACCCCTCCACTTT. Its protein is CATSRDWSPLHF.